Listed here are 14 T cell receptor beta chains from one sample, sequenced in a study of CD8 T cells in Susac syndrome. RNA totalling about 0.45 to 1 ug underwent reverse transcription with random hexamers. Each CDR3 protein is one row after TCRdb ran MiXCR on the immunoSEQ multiplex PCR reads. The data hold under 300,000 distinct CDR3 sequences, with almost 97% observed a single time. Sequencing was performed on CD4+ T cells from PBMCs. These receptors all come from a human donor with Susac syndrome.

The chain has TRBV2 and TRBJ1-1; D unresolved. Germline CDR1 reads SNHLY; CDR2 reads FYNNEI. The CDR3 runs to 14 residues. V was cut by 7 bases and J by 5 bases, with 17 bases left in between. The CDR3 sequence: CASMGNRGRTEAFF. The CDR3 bases are TGTGCCAGCATGGGTAATCGGGGAAGGACTGAAGCTTTCTTT.

This chain uses TRBV7-2 with TRBJ1-2; TRBD1 agrees at 10 bases. This CDR3 is built from 13 residues. Germline values: CDR1 SGHTA, CDR2 FQGNSA. With 4 bases clipped from V and 8 bases from J, the junction kept 4 bases outside the gene matches. For the CDR3, the DNA is TGTGCCAGCAGCTCAGGACAGGGGGGCGGCTACACCTTC. Encoded protein: CASSSGQGGGYTF.

The chain uses TRBV5-1 and TRBJ2-1; TRBD1 matches 11 bases. The CDR3 has 16 amino acids. The junction had 6 bases not matched to a gene; V was cut back by 0 bases and J by 7 bases. Germline V gene lookup returns CDR1 SGHRS and CDR2 YFSETQ. The CDR3 protein is CASSLAGQGALNEQFF. CDR3 bases: TGCGCCAGCAGCTTGGCCGGACAGGGGGCGCTTAATGAGCAGTTCTTC.

J is TRBJ1-4 and V is TRBV25-1; 7 positions match TRBD1. Germline CDR1 and CDR2: MGHDK and SYGVNS. With V trimmed by 8 bases and J by 11 bases, 14 bases remained unmatched. The CDR3 runs 14 residues. This CDR3 reads CASATGTASEKLFF. The CDR3 DNA reads TGTGCCAGCGCAACCGGGACAGCGTCTGAGAAACTGTTTTTT.

V is TRBV11-2 and J is TRBJ2-1; D perhaps matches TRBD2 (6 bases). Trimming removed 7 bases at V and 4 bases at J, with 17 bases between. This CDR3 has 15 amino acids. Germline CDR1 reads SGHAT; CDR2 reads FQNNGV. The CDR3 spells CASTPAPGAYNEQFF. DNA for the CDR3: TGTGCCAGCACACCTGCGCCGGGAGCTTACAATGAGCAGTTCTTC.

This rearrangement joins TRBV29-1 to TRBJ1-1; TRBD1 might be the D (6 bases). V lost 7 bases and J 5 bases, leaving 11 bases between the germline ends. This CDR3 region has 11 residues. Germline CDR1 SQVTM, CDR2 ANQGSEA. The CDR3 sequence: CSGCRGTEAFF. For the CDR3, the DNA is TGCAGCGGATGTAGGGGGACTGAAGCTTTCTTT.

The gene calls are TRBV12-5 and TRBJ2-7; 10 bases are a match to TRBD1. Germline-derived CDR1 and CDR2 are LGHNT and FRNRAP. With 4 bases clipped from V and 2 bases from J, the junction kept 11 bases outside the gene matches. CDR3 size: 17 residues. As DNA, the CDR3 is TGTGCTAGTGGTTCCCCCCGTTCGGGACAGGGGACCTACGAGCAGTACTTC. Its translation is CASGSPRSGQGTYEQYF.

The chain joins TRBV7-3 to TRBJ2-7; no firm D call. Germline V gene lookup returns CDR1 SGHTA and CDR2 FQGTGA. Between the trimmed V and J ends, which lost 0 bases and 3 bases, there was a span of 12 bases. This CDR3 spans 15 amino acids. In DNA form, the CDR3 reads TGTGCCAGCAGCTTAACCGGGCAGCCTATCTACGAGCAGTACTTC. Translated: CASSLTGQPIYEQYF.

V usage is TRBV29-1 and J usage is TRBJ2-1; 7 bases map to TRBD1. Trimming cost V 6 bases and J 15 bases; bases outside gene matches: 14. Germline V gives CDR1 SQVTM, CDR2 ANQGSEA. This CDR3 has 12 amino acids. The CDR3 loop is CSVGPQGLVGFF. In nucleotides, the CDR3 is TGCAGCGTCGGACCACAGGGGCTAGTTGGGTTCTTC.

The chain combines TRBV5-1 with TRBJ1-3, with 7 bases lining up with TRBD1. The CDR3 is 15 residues long. V was clipped by 4 bases and J by 0 bases; unmatched bases: 4. CDR1 is SGHRS, CDR2 YFSETQ, per germline. CDR3 loop: CASSLDRISGNTIYF. CDR3 sequence (DNA): TGCGCCAGCAGCCTGGACAGGATCTCTGGAAACACCATATATTTT.

The V and J genes are TRBV5-1 and TRBJ1-1; 12 bases match TRBD1. Germline V CDR1 and CDR2: SGHRS, YFSETQ. Trimming at V came to 3 bases and at J to 1 base, leaving 4 bases not matched to a gene. The CDR3 contains 16 residues. In DNA, the CDR3 is TGCGCCAGCAGCTCGGGACAGGGGGCCCCGAACACTGAAGCTTTCTTT. It specifies CASSSGQGAPNTEAFF.

The gene calls are TRBV20-1 and TRBJ1-2; D possibly corresponds to TRBD1 (5 bases). Germline values: CDR1 DFQATT, CDR2 SNEGSKA (reference sequence). Trimming cost V 2 bases and J 8 bases, with 15 bases left between them. This CDR3 has 13 residues. CDR3 nucleotides: TGCAGTGCTAGACCTGACAGAGCAGGCGGCTACACCTTC. Encoded protein: CSARPDRAGGYTF.

CDR3 sequence (DNA): TGTGCCAGCAGCCTCCTAGGGCCAGGAAACACCATATATTTT. This translates into CASSLLGPGNTIYF. The chain joins TRBV7-3 to TRBJ1-3; D gene ambiguous. The CDR3 runs to 14 residues. Trimming cost V 5 bases and J 4 bases, with 12 bases left between them. Germline loops: CDR1 SGHTA, CDR2 FQGTGA.

The V gene is TRBV9, the J gene TRBJ2-3; TRBD1 is a possible D gene (5 bases). Germline V gives CDR1 SGDLS, CDR2 YYNGEE. The CDR3 contains 15 residues. V lost 4 bases, J lost 1 base, and 13 bases lay in between. The CDR3 DNA is TGTGCCAGCAGCCTAACAGGACCTGGCACAGATACGCAGTATTTT. Translating it yields CASSLTGPGTDTQYF. Filled out from reference TRBV9 and TRBJ2-3, the complete variable domain reads DSGVTQTPKHLITATGQRVTLRCSPRSGDLSVYWYQQSLDQGLQFLIQYYNGEERAKGNILERFSAQQFPDLHSELNLSSLELGDSALYFCASSLTGPGTDTQYFGPGTRLTVL.